What follows are 23 T cell receptor beta chains derived from one specimen sequenced in a study of T cell repertoires in cytomegalovirus infection. A single record per CDR3 protein comes from TCRdb applying MiXCR to the reads. The table includes nearly 450,000 distinct CDR3 sequences, approximately 33% detected once. Sequenced material: PBMCs. Receptors were obtained from a human donor in good health (CMV status not recorded). Some clones in this sample may be carry-over from other donors' samples.

V and J are TRBV20-1 and TRBJ1-1; D gene ambiguous. The CDR3 is made up of 11 amino acids. With 3 bases removed from V and 3 bases from J, the gap between germline ends came to 5 bases. The V gene's germline CDR1 is DFQATT and CDR2 SNEGSKA (reference sequence). DNA of the CDR3: TGCAGTGCTAGTTACTACACTGAAGCTTTCTTT. As protein: CSASYYTEAFF.

The chain links TRBV14 to TRBJ2-2, with D possibly TRBD1 on 7 matching bases. Germline CDR1 SGHDN, CDR2 FVKESK. Deletions cut 5 bases from V and 4 bases from J, with 14 bases between. The CDR3 spans 15 residues. This CDR3 is CASSSSGGSTGELFF. In nucleotides, the CDR3 is TGTGCCAGCAGCTCATCAGGGGGGAGCACCGGGGAGCTGTTTTTT.

This clonotype was picked up one time. A much larger clone differs from this one at a single base, so this may be a read error. The genes are TRBV7-2 and TRBJ1-4, with a tentative D call TRBD1 (5 bases). Per germline, CDR1 SGHTA and CDR2 FQGNSA. CDR3 length: 17 residues. Trimming removed 9 bases at V and 5 bases at J, with 25 bases between. CDR3 coding DNA: TGTGCCAGAAGCCAAGGGACTGCCCTGGGGACCAATGAAAAACTGTTTTTT. It yields the protein CARSQGTALGTNEKLFF.

This chain's CDR3 is CATSGAGGSNQPQHF. The CDR3 DNA reads TGTGCCACCAGTGGAGCGGGGGGTAGCAATCAGCCCCAGCATTTT. The J gene is TRBJ1-5, the V gene TRBV24-1; D might be TRBD1 (5 bases). The CDR3 length is 15 residues. The germline V gene has CDR1 KGHDR and CDR2 SFDVKD. Trimming shortened V by 5 bases and J by 0 bases, and 10 bases separated the two germline ends.

The chain recombines TRBV7-8 with TRBJ2-3; tentative D call: TRBD2 (6 bases). The CDR3 spans 17 residues. Germline loops: CDR1 SGHVS, CDR2 FQNEAQ. V was pared by 1 base and J by 4 bases, with 18 bases between. CDR3 sequence (DNA): TGTGCCAGCAGCTTAGGGGTAGCGGTGTTTATTGCAGATACGCAGTATTTT. Its protein product is CASSLGVAVFIADTQYF.

This chain links TRBV28 with TRBJ2-3; D tentatively fits TRBD1 or TRBD2 (5 bases each). Germline values: CDR1 MDHEN, CDR2 SYDVKM. With 5 bases removed from V and 3 bases from J, the gap between germline ends came to 15 bases. The CDR3 consists of 15 residues. CDR3 DNA: TGTGCCAGCAGTATGCCCCGGGGCTTAACAGATACGCAGTATTTT. Translated, it gives CASSMPRGLTDTQYF.

This clonotype was counted between two and nine times. This sequence joins TRBV6-5 and TRBJ2-7; 8 bases fit TRBD1. The CDR3 contains 15 residues. Per the germline V gene, CDR1 is MNHEY and CDR2 is SVGAGI. Losses at the gene ends were 7 bases for V and 0 bases for J; bases not matched to a gene: 8. The CDR3: CASTETGVSSYEQYF. The CDR3 DNA reads as TGTGCCAGCACTGAGACAGGGGTGAGCTCCTACGAGCAGTACTTC.

Many counts were recorded for this clonotype. The V call is TRBV12-3 or TRBV12-4, the J call TRBJ2-5; 9 nucleotides align to TRBD2. Trimming at V came to 1 base and at J to 2 bases, leaving 2 bases not matched to a gene. The CDR3 loop spans 15 amino acids. CDR3 amino acids: CASSLGLAEQETQYF. CDR3 in DNA: TGTGCCAGCAGTTTAGGACTAGCGGAACAAGAGACCCAGTACTTC.

About this clonotype itself: The junction departs from the called germline gene at one end, perhaps through a read error. The chain has TRBV12-3 or TRBV12-4 and TRBJ2-2; D possibly matches TRBD1 or TRBD2 (5 bases each). The CDR3 covers 15 residues. The CDR3 DNA reads as TGTGCCAGCGTTTGGGGGACGACGAACACCGGGGATCTGTTTTTT. This gives the protein CASVWGTTNTGDLFF.

This clonotype was counted only a few times. This chain joins TRBV20-1 and TRBJ2-1; 16 bases line up with TRBD2. The V and J ends lost 3 bases and 7 bases, in that order; junction bases with no gene match: 3. The germline V gene has CDR1 DFQATT and CDR2 SNEGSKA (reference sequence). The CDR3 runs to 15 residues. CDR3 sequence: CSARGTSGGANEQFF. For the CDR3, the DNA is TGCAGTGCTAGGGGGACTAGCGGGGGGGCAAATGAGCAGTTCTTC.

Of note for this clonotype: This could be a read error, since a much larger clone is one nucleotide away. The conserved phenylalanine or tryptophan normally closing the CDR3 is absent here, so this likely arose from a read error. V usage is TRBV7-8 and J usage is TRBJ2-4, with 8 positions matching TRBD2. The CDR3 contains 19 residues. V trimming: 5 bases; J trimming: 0 bases; junction bases outside the gene matches: 15. The germline gives CDR1 SGHVS, CDR2 FQNEAQ. CDR3 sequence (DNA): TGTGCCAGCAGCCTGGGTCCTGGCAGCGGGGGACTAGCCAAAAACATTCAGTACTTA. Translated: CASSLGPGSGGLAKNIQYL.

This clonotype showed up just a few times. This chain connects TRBV10-3 to TRBJ2-3, with 7 nucleotides matching TRBD1. J gave up 1 base and V 0 bases, and 1 base lay outside the gene matches. The CDR3 spans 15 residues. The V gene's germline CDR1 is ENHRY and CDR2 SYGVKD. The CDR3 nucleotides read TGTGCCATCAGTGAGTCGCAGGGGGGCACAGATACGCAGTATTTT. Translated: CAISESQGGTDTQYF.

This clonotype was counted a few times. The chain joins TRBV29-1 to TRBJ1-2; 8 bases are shared with TRBD1. Germline loops: CDR1 SQVTM, CDR2 ANQGSEA. The CDR3 is 14 amino acids. J gave up 1 base and V 7 bases, and 8 bases lay outside the gene matches. The CDR3 sequence: CSAEATGDNYGYTF. CDR3 coding DNA: TGCAGCGCCGAAGCGACAGGGGATAACTATGGCTACACCTTC.

This clonotype has ten or more counts. V is TRBV7-2 and J is TRBJ1-1; tentative D call: TRBD1 (5 bases). The ends were cut back, 2 bases at V and 0 bases at J, with 10 bases in the middle. The CDR3 sequence is 15 residues long. Germline V gene lookup returns CDR1 SGHTA and CDR2 FQGNSA. CDR3 in amino acids: CASSLFKGMNTEAFF. The DNA for the CDR3 is TGTGCCAGCAGCTTATTTAAGGGGATGAACACTGAAGCTTTCTTT.

A word on this clonotype: A much larger clone lies a single base off, so this may be a read error. The chain has TRBV7-2 and TRBJ2-1; 8 bases align to TRBD2. In germline, CDR1 is SGHTA, CDR2 FQGNSA. CDR3 length equals 16 residues. This CDR3 reads CASSLGRGGGNKEQFF. In DNA, the CDR3 is TGTGCCAGCAGCTTGGGACGGGGGGGCGGAAACAAGGAGCAGTTCTTC.

The CDR3 loop reads CSAREGFYSNQPQHF. The CDR3 DNA reads TGCAGTGCTAGAGAAGGATTTTATAGCAATCAGCCCCAGCATTTT. The genes are TRBV20-1 and TRBJ1-5, with D unclear. From germline, CDR1 is DFQATT and CDR2 SNEGSKA (reference sequence). V lost 0 bases, J lost 0 bases, and 9 bases lay in between. The length of the CDR3 is 15 residues.

In this sample, this clonotype turned up a few times. The DNA of the CDR3 is TGTGCCAGCAGCTACTCCGGGCTCGACTACGAGCAGTACTTC. Its protein product is CASSYSGLDYEQYF. The chain links TRBV5-5 to TRBJ2-7; D uncertain. The CDR3 is 14 residues long. V was pared by 3 bases and J by 3 bases, with 13 bases between. Germline V CDR1 and CDR2: SGHKS, YYEKEE (reference sequence).

This chain connects TRBV14 to TRBJ1-2, with D unresolved. The length of the CDR3 is 15 residues. The germline V and J ends were trimmed by 1 base and 0 bases, with 9 bases remaining between them. Germline CDR1 is SGHDN and CDR2 is FVKESK. The chain's CDR3 is CASSQGTPANYGYTF. CDR3 sequence (DNA): TGTGCCAGCAGCCAAGGGACCCCAGCTAACTATGGCTACACCTTC. Full variable domain (outside the CDR3, taken from reference TRBV14 and TRBJ1-2): EAGVTQFPSHSVIEKGQTVTLRCDPISGHDNLYWYRRVMGKEIKFLLHFVKESKQDESGMPNNRFLAERTGGTYSTLKVQPAELEDSGVYFCASSQGTPANYGYTFGSGTRLTVV.

This clonotype was found a few times. This chain links TRBV11-2 with TRBJ2-3; 7 nucleotides agree with TRBD1. Unmatched junction bases numbered 4, after V lost 0 bases and J lost 7 bases. The CDR3 sequence is 14 residues long. Germline lookup yields CDR1 SGHAT and CDR2 FQNNGV. The CDR3 DNA reads TGTGCCAGCAGCTTAGATCACAGGGGCCATACGCAGTATTTT. It translates to CASSLDHRGHTQYF.

This clonotype was observed at least ten times. The rearrangement uses TRBV7-6 and TRBJ2-7, with 9 bases identical to TRBD1. Germline loops: CDR1 SGHVS, CDR2 FNYEAQ. The CDR3 is 14 amino acids. V dropped 5 bases and J dropped 1; count of bases not matched to a gene: 3. CDR3 DNA sequence: TGTGCCAGCAGCCCCGGGACAGGGTCCTACGAGCAGTACTTC. Protein product: CASSPGTGSYEQYF.

The V and J genes are TRBV29-1 and TRBJ1-1; D may be TRBD1 (5 bases). Deletions cut 1 base from V and 3 bases from J, with 9 bases between. CDR3 length: 13 residues. Germline values: CDR1 SQVTM, CDR2 ANQGSEA. CDR3 sequence (DNA): TGCAGCGTTGAAGGCAGGGTCGACACTGAAGCTTTCTTT. Protein product: CSVEGRVDTEAFF.

This clonotype was seen many times. The chain joins TRBV7-8 to TRBJ2-5, with TRBD2 identical over 11 bases. There are 15 residues in the CDR3. Germline CDR1 and CDR2: SGHVS and FQNEAQ. Trimming took 5 bases from V and 3 from J; bases not matched to a gene: 5. For the CDR3, the DNA is TGTGCCAGCAGCCCTCTAGCGGGGGGTAAAGAGACCCAGTACTTC. Its translation is CASSPLAGGKETQYF.

The chain links TRBV19 to TRBJ2-1; possibly TRBD1 for D (5 bases). Trimming left V 6 bases short and J 3 bases short, with 18 bases between. CDR3 length: 16 amino acids. Looked up from germline, CDR1 is LNHDA and CDR2 is SQIVND (reference sequence). CDR3: CASSSGWAALYNEQFF. The CDR3 nucleotides are TGTGCCAGTAGCTCAGGGTGGGCAGCCCTCTACAATGAGCAGTTCTTC.